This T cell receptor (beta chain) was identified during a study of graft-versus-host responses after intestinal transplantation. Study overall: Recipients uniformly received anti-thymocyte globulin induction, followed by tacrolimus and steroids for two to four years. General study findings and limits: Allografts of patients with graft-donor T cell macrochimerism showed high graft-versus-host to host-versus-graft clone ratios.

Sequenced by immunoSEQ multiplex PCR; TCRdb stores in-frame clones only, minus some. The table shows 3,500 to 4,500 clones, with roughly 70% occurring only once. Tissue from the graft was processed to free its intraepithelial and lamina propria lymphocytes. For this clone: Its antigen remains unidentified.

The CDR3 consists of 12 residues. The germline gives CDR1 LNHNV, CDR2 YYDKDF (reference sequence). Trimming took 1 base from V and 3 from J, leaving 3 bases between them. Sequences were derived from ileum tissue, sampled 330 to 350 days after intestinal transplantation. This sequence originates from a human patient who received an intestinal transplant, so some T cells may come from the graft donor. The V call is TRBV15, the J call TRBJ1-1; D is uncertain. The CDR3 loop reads CATSRVYTEAFF. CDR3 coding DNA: TGTGCCACCAGCAGAGTATACACTGAAGCTTTCTTT.